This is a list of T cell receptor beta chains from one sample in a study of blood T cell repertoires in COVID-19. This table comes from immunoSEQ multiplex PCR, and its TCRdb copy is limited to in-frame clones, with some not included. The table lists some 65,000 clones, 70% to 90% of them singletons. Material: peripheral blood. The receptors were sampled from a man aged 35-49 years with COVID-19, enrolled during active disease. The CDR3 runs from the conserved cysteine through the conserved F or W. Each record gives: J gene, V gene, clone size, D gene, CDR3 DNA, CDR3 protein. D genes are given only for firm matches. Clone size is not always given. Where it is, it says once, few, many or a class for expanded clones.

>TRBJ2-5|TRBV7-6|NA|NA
TGTGCCAGCAGCTCCGAGCCGGAGACCCAGTACTTC
CASSSEPETQYF
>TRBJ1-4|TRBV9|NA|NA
TGTGCCAGCAGCGTAGCGGGAAACCCGTTTGAAAAACTGTTTTTT
CASSVAGNPFEKLFF
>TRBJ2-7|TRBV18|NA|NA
TGTGCCAGCTCACCACCAGATAGGAGAAAATTGTACTTC
CASSPPDRRKLYF
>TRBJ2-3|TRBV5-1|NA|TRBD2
TGCGCCAGCAGCTTGGCAAGCGGGGGACACACAGATACGCAGTATTTT
CASSLASGGHTDTQYF
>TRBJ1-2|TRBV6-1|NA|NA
TGTGCCAGCAGTGAAGCATTGACAGGAATTAACTATGGCTACACCTTC
CASSEALTGINYGYTF
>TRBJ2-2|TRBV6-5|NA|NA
TGTGCCAGCAGCCCCAGGGTGTCCGGGGAGCTGTTTTTT
CASSPRVSGELFF
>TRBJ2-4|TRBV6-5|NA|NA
TGTGCCAGCAGTCGTACTGGACTAGCCAAAAACATTCAGTACTTC
CASSRTGLAKNIQYF
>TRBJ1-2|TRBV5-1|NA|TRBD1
TGCGCCAGCAGCCGGACAGGGGACGGCTACACCTTC
CASSRTGDGYTF
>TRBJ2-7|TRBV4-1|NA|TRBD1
TGCGCCAGCAGCGGGGGACAGGGGGAAATCCACGAGCAGTACTTC
CASSGGQGEIHEQYF
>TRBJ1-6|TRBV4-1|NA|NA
TGCGCCAGCAGCCAAACCATTACAGGGAATTCACCCCTCCACTTT
CASSQTITGNSPLHF
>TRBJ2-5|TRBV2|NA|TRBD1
TGTGCCAGCGGCCTATGGGGACAGGGGAAAGAGACCCAGTACTTC
CASGLWGQGKETQYF
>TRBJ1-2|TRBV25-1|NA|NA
TGTGCCAGCAGCAGCCAGGGCAATGGCTACACCTTC
CASSSQGNGYTF
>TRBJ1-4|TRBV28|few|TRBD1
TGTGCCAGCAGCCGACAGGGTTATAGGGAAAAACTGTTTTTT
CASSRQGYREKLFF
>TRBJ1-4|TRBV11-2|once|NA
TGTGCCAGCAGCTTAGCTGCGTCGGTGGTGACGGGTGAAAAACTGTTTTTT
CASSLAASVVTGEKLFF
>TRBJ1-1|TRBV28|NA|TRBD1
TGTGCCAGCTTAGAGGGGGCCGGATCCACTGAAGCTTTCTTT
CASLEGAGSTEAFF
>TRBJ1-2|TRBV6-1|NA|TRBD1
TGTGCCAGCAGTGAAATGGCAGGGGGCCATGGCTACACCTTC
CASSEMAGGHGYTF
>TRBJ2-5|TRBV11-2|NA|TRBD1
TGTGCCAGCAGCCGCGGACAGGGACAAGAGACCCAGTACTTC
CASSRGQGQETQYF
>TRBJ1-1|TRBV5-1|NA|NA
TGCGCCAGCAGCCTATCCTGGACAGAGAACACTGAAGCTTTCTTT
CASSLSWTENTEAFF
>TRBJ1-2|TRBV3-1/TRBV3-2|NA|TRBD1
TGTGCCAGCAGAGGACGGACAGGGGCATATGGCTACACCTTC
CASRGRTGAYGYTF
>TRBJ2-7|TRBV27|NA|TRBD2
TGTGCCAGCCAACTCCGGGCGGGGGAGACCTACGAGCAGTACTTC
CASQLRAGETYEQYF
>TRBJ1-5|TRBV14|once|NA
TGTGCCAGCAGCCAAGATAGCCACCAGCCCCAGCATTTT
CASSQDSHQPQHF
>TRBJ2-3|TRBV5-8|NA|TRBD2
TGTGCCAGCAGCTTGGCCGGGACTAGCGGGGCTAGCACAGATACGCAGTATTTT
CASSLAGTSGASTDTQYF
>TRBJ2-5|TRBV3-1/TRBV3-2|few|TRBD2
TGTGCCAGCAGCCAGGGCCTAGCGGGTCGCACGGGGGAGACCCAGTACTTC
CASSQGLAGRTGETQYF
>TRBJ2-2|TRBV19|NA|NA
TGTGCCAGTAGTATTGGAGGAACCGGGGAGCTGTTTTTT
CASSIGGTGELFF
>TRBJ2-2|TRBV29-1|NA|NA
TGCAGCGTTCCCCGACCGACAGCGAACACCGGGGAGCTGTTTTTT
CSVPRPTANTGELFF
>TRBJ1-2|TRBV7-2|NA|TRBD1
TGTGCCAGCAGCACGAGGACAGGAGCCAACTATGGCTACACCTTC
CASSTRTGANYGYTF
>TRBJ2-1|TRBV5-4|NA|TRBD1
TGTGCCAGCAGCCCAGCGACAGGGACGTACAATGAGCAGTTCTTC
CASSPATGTYNEQFF
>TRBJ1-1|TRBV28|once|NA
TGTGCCAGCAGCGAGGAGGTCCAAGCTTTCTTT
CASSEEVQAFF
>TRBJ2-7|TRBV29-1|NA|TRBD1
TGCAGCGTTGACTCCAAGGACAGGGAGAATGGTGAGCAGTACTTC
CSVDSKDRENGEQYF
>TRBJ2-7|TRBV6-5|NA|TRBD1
TGTGCCAGCAGTTACTCTTACAGGGGAAGCTCCTACGAGCAGTACTTC
CASSYSYRGSSYEQYF
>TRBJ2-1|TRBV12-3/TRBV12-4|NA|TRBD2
TGTGCCAGCAGTTTAGCCGGGGGGGAGGCGCAGTTCTTC
CASSLAGGEAQFF
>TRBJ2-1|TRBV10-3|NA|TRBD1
TGTGCCATCAGCACCGGGACAGGGCGAGTAAATGAGCAGTTCTTC
CAISTGTGRVNEQFF
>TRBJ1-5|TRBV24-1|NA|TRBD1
TGTGCCACCAGTGATTTCCGGGACAGAAATCAGCCCCAGCATTTT
CATSDFRDRNQPQHF
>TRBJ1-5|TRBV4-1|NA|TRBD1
TGCGCCAGCAGCCCGGGGACAGGTAATAGCAATCAGCCCCAGCATTTT
CASSPGTGNSNQPQHF
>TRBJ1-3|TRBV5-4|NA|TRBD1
TGTGCCAGCAGCTCTAGACAGGGGGTTATATCTGGAAACACCATATATTTT
CASSSRQGVISGNTIYF
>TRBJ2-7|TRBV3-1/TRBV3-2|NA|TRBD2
TGTGCCAGCAGCCAAGACTCGGCTAGCGGGTATCCCTACGAGCAGTACTTC
CASSQDSASGYPYEQYF
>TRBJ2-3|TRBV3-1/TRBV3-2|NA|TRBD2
TGTGCCAGCAGCTGGGGGAGCGGGGGGGCGAGTGATACGCAGTATTTT
CASSWGSGGASDTQYF
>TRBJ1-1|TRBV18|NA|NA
TGTGCCAGCTCACGTGGGACACCTGAAGCTTTCTTT
CASSRGTPEAFF
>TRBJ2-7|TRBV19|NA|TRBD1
TGTGCCAGTAGTGTAAACACAGGGGTCCTCGAGCAGTACTTC
CASSVNTGVLEQYF
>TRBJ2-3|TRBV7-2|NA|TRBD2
TGTGCCAGCAGCTCAATAGCGGGGGGGGCCGGGGCGCAGTATTTT
CASSSIAGGAGAQYF
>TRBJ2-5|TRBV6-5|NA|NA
TGTGCCAGCAATCAAGGGGCGGCCCAAGAGACCCAGTACTTC
CASNQGAAQETQYF
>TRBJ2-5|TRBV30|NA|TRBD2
TGTGCCTGGAGTGTAGGTTCTAGCGGGGGGGGAGAGACCCAGTACTTC
CAWSVGSSGGGETQYF
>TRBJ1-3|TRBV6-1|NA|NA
TGTGCCAGCAGTGAAATATCTGGAAACACCATATATTTT
CASSEISGNTIYF
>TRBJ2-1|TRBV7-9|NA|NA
TGTGCCAGCAGCAGGGACGAGAATGAGCAGTTCTTC
CASSRDENEQFF
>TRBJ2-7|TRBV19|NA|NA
TGTGCCAGTAGCTTGGACACTTTTTCCTACGAGCAGTACTTC
CASSLDTFSYEQYF
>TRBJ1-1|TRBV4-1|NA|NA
TGCGCCAGCAGACGAGACAGGAACACTGAAGCTTTCTTT
CASRRDRNTEAFF
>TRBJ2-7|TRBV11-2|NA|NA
TGTGCCAGCAGCCCCGACACAGGGACCCACGAGCAGTACTTC
CASSPDTGTHEQYF
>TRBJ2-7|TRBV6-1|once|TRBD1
TGTGCCAGCAGTGAGATCGGACAGGTGAACGAGCAGTACTTC
CASSEIGQVNEQYF
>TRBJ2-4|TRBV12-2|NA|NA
TGTGCAAGTGAGGGCATTCAGTACTTC
CASEGIQYF
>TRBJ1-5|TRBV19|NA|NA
TGTGCCAGTAGTAACTCGGGGGGAAATCAGCCCCAGCATTTT
CASSNSGGNQPQHF
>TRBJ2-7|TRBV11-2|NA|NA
TGTGCCAGCAGATCGTCGGGCGAGCAGTACTTC
CASRSSGEQYF
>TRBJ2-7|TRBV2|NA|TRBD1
TGTGCCAGCAGGCCGGGACAGGGTAGCTCCTACGAGCAGTACTTC
CASRPGQGSSYEQYF
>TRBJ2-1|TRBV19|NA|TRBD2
TGTGCCAGTAGGGGACTAGCGGGGGTTCACTCCTACAATGAGCAGTTCTTC
CASRGLAGVHSYNEQFF
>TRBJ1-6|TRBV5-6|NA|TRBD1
TGTGCCAGCAGCTTGGGGGGACAGGGAAATTCACCCCTCCACTTT
CASSLGGQGNSPLHF
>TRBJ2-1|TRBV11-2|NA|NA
TGTGCCAGCAGCCGGGGTTTCAACAATGAGCAGTTCTTC
CASSRGFNNEQFF
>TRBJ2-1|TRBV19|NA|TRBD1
TGTGCCAGTAGTATGGACAGGGGAGTAGAAAATGAGCAGTTCTTC
CASSMDRGVENEQFF
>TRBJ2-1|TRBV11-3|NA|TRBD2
TGTGCCAGCAGCTCCAGCGGGGGGGCCAATGAGCAGTTCTTC
CASSSSGGANEQFF
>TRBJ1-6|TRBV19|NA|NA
TGTGCCAGTAGTTCAAACCCTGGGGGGTCACCCCTCCACTTT
CASSSNPGGSPLHF
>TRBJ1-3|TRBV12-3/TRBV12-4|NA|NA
TGTGCCAGCAGCCGCTCTGGAAACACCATATATTTT
CASSRSGNTIYF